This T cell receptor (beta chain) comes out of a study of CD8+ T cells in alopecia areata. Study-level information: Oral tofacitinib (5 to 10 mg twice daily) was administered to treated patients. Disease severity was quantified as SALT score of affected scalp area.

TCR sequencing used cDNA made by reverse transcription of extracted RNA. Profiling relied on immunoSEQ multiplex PCR, and the TCRdb table lists in-frame clones only, not all of them. The data show around 200,000 clones, less than 70% seen once. Unmatched junction bases numbered 7, after V lost 5 bases and J lost 7 bases. The CDR3 length is 16 residues. Germline values: CDR1 SGHTA, CDR2 FQGTGA. This clone was seen more than once but under ten times. Treatment of the sample: oral pan-JAK inhibitor, 5-10 mg twice daily. The starting material was CD8+ T cells sorted from blood, obtained at week 24, from a patient treated with tofacitinib. This chain joins TRBV7-3 and TRBJ2-2; 13 bases map to TRBD2. This TCR was sampled from a human donor with alopecia areata. CDR3 DNA sequence: TGTGCCAGCAGCCTCGGACTAGCGGGGGCCTACGGGGAGCTGTTTTTT. The encoded protein is CASSLGLAGAYGELFF.